Below, 27 T cell receptor beta chains from the same sample are listed, as sequenced in a study of blood T cells in healthy people across ages. Using a J-beta primer mix together with a sample-barcoded 5' primer, a second PCR was run for roughly 6 to 12 cycles. In TCRdb, the 5' RACE reads were re-called with MiXCR into one record per CDR3 protein. This table holds about 800,000 distinct CDR3 sequences, around a quarter found once. Separately, the same data were catalogued under a study of T cells of mothers and their children.

The sample comprised blood. The receptors originated from a boy aged 10-17 years in good health.

The genes are TRBV27 and TRBJ1-1; 8 bases are shared with TRBD1. CDR1 is MNHEY and CDR2 is SMNVEV in the germline V gene (reference sequence). V was pared by 5 bases and J by 4 bases, with 9 bases of the junction left unmatched. The length of the CDR3 is 15 residues. The CDR3 reads CASSAPGQGRTEAFF. The CDR3 DNA follows: TGTGCCAGCAGTGCCCCCGGACAGGGCCGCACTGAAGCTTTCTTT.

The genes are TRBV20-1 and TRBJ1-2, with D tentatively TRBD1 (6 bases). Trimming left V 6 bases short and J 4 bases short, with 15 bases between. The germline gives CDR1 DFQATT, CDR2 SNEGSKA (reference sequence). The CDR3 loop spans 13 amino acids. The CDR3 DNA sequence: TGCAGTGCACTTAAGGACAGCCGCTATGGCTACACCTTC. Amino acid sequence: CSALKDSRYGYTF.

This clonotype was counted at least ten times. This chain connects TRBV6-2 or TRBV6-3 to TRBJ2-1; TRBD1 is a possible D gene (6 bases). Trimming removed 0 bases from V and 3 bases from J, with 6 bases in between. Per the germline V gene, CDR1 is MNHEY and CDR2 is SVGEGT. The CDR3 sequence is 14 residues long. The CDR3, as DNA: TGTGCCAGCAGTTACTCGACAGGCTACAATGAGCAGTTCTTC. Its protein product is CASSYSTGYNEQFF.

This sequence joins TRBV9 and TRBJ1-3; D possibly corresponds to TRBD1 (6 bases). Trimming removed 0 bases at V and 7 bases at J, with 20 bases between. The CDR3 is made up of 17 amino acids. The germline V gene has CDR1 SGDLS and CDR2 YYNGEE. CDR3 protein: CASSVEEGGSNRNTIYF. The DNA of the CDR3 is TGTGCCAGCAGCGTAGAAGAGGGGGGCTCTAATAGGAACACCATATATTTT.

This chain joins TRBV29-1 and TRBJ2-5; 8 nucleotides align to TRBD1. The CDR3 extends over 12 amino acids. Germline V gene lookup returns CDR1 SQVTM and CDR2 ANQGSEA. V lost 8 bases to trimming and J lost 2 bases; unmatched junction nucleotides: 4. CDR3 protein: CSLRQGQETQYF. The CDR3 DNA follows: TGCAGCCTCCGACAGGGGCAAGAGACCCAGTACTTC.

V gene TRBV20-1 combines with J gene TRBJ2-3, with TRBD2 matching over 10 bases. Germline lookup yields CDR1 DFQATT and CDR2 SNEGSKA (reference sequence). This CDR3 has 17 amino acids. With 6 bases clipped from V and 4 bases from J, the junction kept 16 bases outside the gene matches. The CDR3 spells CSARAGFSSGSADTQYF. The CDR3 bases are TGCAGTGCCAGGGCAGGGTTCTCTAGCGGGAGCGCAGATACGCAGTATTTT.

With regard to this clonotype: The CDR3 does not end in the conserved phenylalanine or tryptophan, so this is likely a read error. CDR3 bases: TGCGCCAGCAGTCTTGGGACTAGCGGCCAAGAGACCCAGTACTCC. Protein sequence: CASSLGTSGQETQYS. The chain employs TRBV4-3 and TRBJ2-5, with 11 bases that match TRBD2. Trimming cost V 6 bases and J 1 base; bases outside gene matches: 4. Germline values: CDR1 LGHNA, CDR2 YSLEER. The CDR3 runs to 15 residues.

A few counts support this clonotype. In DNA, the CDR3 is TGTGCCAGCAGCGACCGGGACAGGGCTGAAAAACTGTTTTTT. Translating gives CASSDRDRAEKLFF. J is TRBJ1-4 and V is TRBV7-8, with TRBD1 matching over 9 bases. The CDR3 is 14 amino acids. Germline-derived CDR1 and CDR2 are SGHVS and FQNEAQ. V trimming: 5 bases; J trimming: 7 bases; junction bases outside the gene matches: 5.

CDR3 sequence reads: CSARVISGGETQYF. DNA of the CDR3: TGCAGTGCTAGAGTTATTAGCGGTGGAGAGACCCAGTACTTC. The chain combines TRBV20-1 with TRBJ2-5; D is perhaps TRBD2 (6 bases). The germline V and J ends were trimmed by 1 base and 4 bases, with 13 bases remaining between them. This CDR3 has 14 residues. CDR1 is DFQATT and CDR2 is SNEGSKA in the germline V gene (reference sequence).

A few counts support this clonotype. The chain has TRBV7-9 and TRBJ2-1; TRBD2 aligns across 10 bases. This CDR3 is 19 amino acids long. The ends lost 0 bases at V and 7 bases at J; junction bases unmatched: 15. From germline, CDR1 is SEHNR and CDR2 FQNEAQ (reference sequence). CDR3 DNA: TGTGCCAGCAGCTTAGCTAACTGGCTAGCGGGAGAATGGCCTAATGAGCAGTTCTTC. Translating it yields CASSLANWLAGEWPNEQFF.

This clonotype was recorded a few times. The CDR3 DNA reads TGTGCCAGCAGCCACCGGGCGAGTGAAGAGACCCAGTACTTC. Its translation: CASSHRASEETQYF. The V gene is TRBV3-1, the J gene TRBJ2-5; no firm D call. This CDR3 is built from 14 residues. Germline V lookup: CDR1 LGHDT, CDR2 YNNKEL (reference sequence). V was cut by 3 bases and J by 3 bases, with 11 bases left in between.

About this clonotype: Mismatch with germline at one junction end may stem from a read error. The chain combines TRBV11-2 with TRBJ2-5; no firm D call. The DNA end is more similar to TRBJ2-1, so the J call may be wrong. Per germline, CDR1 SGHAT and CDR2 FQNNGV. This CDR3 region has 14 residues. The CDR3 loop reads CTSSYLSNVDEQFF. CDR3 bases: TGTACCAGCAGCTATCTATCCAACGTGGATGAGCAGTTCTTC.

The V call is TRBV30, the J call TRBJ2-4; tentatively, D is TRBD1 or TRBD2 (5 bases each). V was shortened by 5 bases and J by 0 bases, with 17 bases between the two germline ends. CDR3 length: 16 amino acids. CDR1 and CDR2 (germline): GTSNPN, SVGIG (reference sequence). The CDR3 is CAWSGDSGLAKNIQYF. For the CDR3, the DNA is TGTGCCTGGTCCGGCGACAGTGGACTAGCCAAAAACATTCAGTACTTC.

The sample holds many counts of this clonotype. The rearrangement joins TRBV9 to TRBJ1-2; maybe TRBD1 (5 bases). The length of the CDR3 is 15 residues. Trimming removed 2 bases from V and 1 base from J, with 12 bases in between. Germline V lookup: CDR1 SGDLS, CDR2 YYNGEE. The CDR3 DNA sequence: TGTGCCAGCAGCGTTGGGCAGGGATTTAACTATGGCTACACCTTC. It translates to CASSVGQGFNYGYTF.

This clonotype was detected a few times. The V and J genes are TRBV10-3 and TRBJ1-6; D not certain. Germline CDR1 is ENHRY and CDR2 is SYGVKD. Trimming cost V 4 bases and J 12 bases, with 13 bases left between them. The CDR3 runs to 13 residues. DNA for the CDR3: TGTGCCATCAGTGTGGGAGACCCGGGACCCCTCCACTTT. This codes for CAISVGDPGPLHF.

V gene TRBV28 combines with J gene TRBJ2-7; TRBD2 is a possible D gene (6 bases). The V end lost 2 bases, the J end lost 2 bases, and 22 bases lay between the germline ends. This CDR3 spans 18 amino acids. Germline lookup yields CDR1 MDHEN and CDR2 SYDVKM. The CDR3 DNA reads TGTGCCAGCAGTTTACCAGCACAATTCCGGGGGATTACCTACGAGCAGTACTTC. Amino acid sequence: CASSLPAQFRGITYEQYF.

The chain combines TRBV4-2 with TRBJ2-3; 7 bases line up with TRBD2. CDR3 length: 16 amino acids. Germline V gene sequence: CDR1 LGHNA, CDR2 YNFKEQ. The junction had 11 bases not matched to a gene; V was cut back by 0 bases and J by 8 bases. CDR3 in amino acids: CASSQELAIVAGTQYF. The DNA of the CDR3 is TGTGCCAGCAGCCAAGAACTAGCGATTGTAGCAGGTACGCAGTATTTT.

The chain combines TRBV12-3 or TRBV12-4 with TRBJ1-3; no firm D call. The CDR3 sequence is 15 residues long. V lost 3 bases to trimming and J lost 0 bases, with 9 bases between them. The CDR3 DNA sequence: TGTGCCAGCAGTTTCTACTTACCCTCTGGAAACACCATATATTTT. Amino acids: CASSFYLPSGNTIYF.

The V call is TRBV10-3, the J call TRBJ1-2; weak D call: TRBD1 (5 bases). V lost 8 bases and J lost 0, with 10 bases in between. Germline values: CDR1 ENHRY, CDR2 SYGVKD. The CDR3 loop spans 13 amino acids. The CDR3 nucleotides are TGTGCCATCGGGGGAGGCCCTAACTATGGCTACACCTTC. Its translation: CAIGGGPNYGYTF.

The rearrangement links TRBV6-5 to TRBJ1-1, with D possibly matching TRBD1 (5 bases). Germline V gene sequence: CDR1 MNHEY, CDR2 SVGAGI. Trimming removed 6 bases at V and 8 bases at J, with 19 bases between. CDR3 length equals 14 residues. The CDR3 sequence is CASSLRGGALEAFF. The DNA for the CDR3 is TGTGCCAGCAGCCTTCGGGGGGGAGCCTTAGAAGCTTTCTTT.

About this clonotype itself: This may be a read error, as it is one base from a much larger clone. The CDR3: CASSVGQGFSCEQYF. The CDR3 DNA sequence: TGTGCCAGCAGCGTAGGACAGGGGTTCTCCTGCGAGCAGTACTTC. This sequence joins TRBV9 and TRBJ2-5, with 8 nucleotides matching TRBD1. Matching the DNA end better, TRBJ2-7 makes the J call doubtful. This CDR3 is 15 amino acids long. Germline V lookup: CDR1 SGDLS, CDR2 YYNGEE.

This clonotype has a count of ten or more. V gene TRBV7-2 combines with J gene TRBJ2-1; D remains ambiguous. Germline assignment: CDR1 SGHTA and CDR2 FQGNSA. The ends were cut back, 1 base at V and 10 bases at J, with 11 bases in the middle. The CDR3 sequence is 13 residues long. The CDR3 spells CASSLVLWTEQFF. In DNA, the CDR3 is TGTGCCAGCAGCTTAGTTCTTTGGACGGAGCAGTTCTTC.

The chain employs TRBV6-6 and TRBJ2-7; D is ambiguous. Germline CDR1 reads MNHNY; CDR2 reads SVGAGI (reference sequence). V gave up 1 base and J gave up 0 bases, with 13 bases separating them. The CDR3 spans 16 residues. The CDR3 sequence: CASSYYHGHDSYEQYF. In nucleotides, the CDR3 is TGTGCCAGCAGTTACTACCATGGCCACGACTCCTACGAGCAGTACTTC.

The chain employs TRBV4-1 and TRBJ2-7; D is possibly TRBD1 or TRBD2 (7 bases each). V lost 5 bases and J 3 bases, leaving 14 bases between the germline ends. Germline assignment: CDR1 MGHRA and CDR2 YSYEKL. The CDR3 runs 14 residues. The chain's CDR3 is CASSSFRGGYEQYF. As DNA, the CDR3 is TGCGCCAGCAGCTCCTTCAGGGGGGGCTACGAGCAGTACTTC.

The V gene is TRBV6-1, the J gene TRBJ2-5; 10 bases map to TRBD2. J gave up 0 bases and V 6 bases, and 10 bases lay outside the gene matches. Germline CDR1 is MNHNS and CDR2 is SASEGT. The CDR3 sequence is 17 residues long. CDR3 in DNA: TGTGCCAGCAGCCTCCTAGCGGGGGATACGTACCAAGAGACCCAGTACTTC. It is translated as CASSLLAGDTYQETQYF.

V usage is TRBV5-6 and J usage is TRBJ2-5, with unresolved D. Near its end, the DNA agrees better with TRBJ2-1, so the J call may be wrong. The CDR3 is 13 amino acids. Germline V gene sequence: CDR1 SGHDT, CDR2 YYEEEE. The CDR3 sequence: CASSVDLRGEQFF. CDR3 coding DNA: TGTGCCAGCAGCGTAGACCTGAGAGGTGAGCAGTTCTTC.

The rearrangement joins TRBV5-1 to TRBJ2-5, with TRBD2 identical over 8 bases. V dropped 3 bases and J dropped 2; count of bases not matched to a gene: 12. CDR1 is SGHRS and CDR2 is YFSETQ in the germline V gene. This CDR3 is built from 17 residues. The CDR3 DNA is TGCGCCAGCAGCTCGATCACAACCGGGACTAGGCAAGAGACCCAGTACTTC. This sequence encodes CASSSITTGTRQETQYF.